This T cell receptor (beta chain) was identified during a study of blood T cell repertoires in COVID-19. Study at large: PBMCs, B-cell-depleted T cells, or T cells were the source of the cDNA or gDNA that made up the material.

The authors' processing: The assay estimated nucleated cells by amplifying reference gene primers. Assay: immunoSEQ multiplex PCR; the TCRdb copy retains only in-frame clones and omits some. The DNA was the basis for D and trimming; V, J and clone size are from that table. The repertoire holds 350,000 to 500,000 clones, around 90% seen once, with 0.8% to 0.85% in the top ten. Germline values: CDR1 KGHDR, CDR2 SFDVKD. The CDR3 is 14 residues long. J lost 10 bases, V lost 3 bases, and 8 bases had no gene match. Enrolled during active infection, Seattle patients were then followed longitudinally. Sequenced sample: peripheral blood. The chain links TRBV24-1 to TRBJ2-1; the match to TRBD2 covers 7 bases. The sequence came from a man aged 18 to 29 with COVID-19, enrolled during active disease. The CDR3 nucleotides read TGTGCCACCAGTGATCCCAACAAGCGGGGAGAGCAGTTCTTC. It codes for CATSDPNKRGEQFF.